This passage covers 24 T cell receptor beta chains from one sample sequenced in a study of beta chain features in type 1 diabetes. Study-level points and caveats: Within each of all four CD4+ subsets, Type 1 diabetes patients had TCRB CDR3s that were moderately but significantly shorter.

cDNA synthesis used the whole RNA isolate, giving expressed TCRB sequences. Clones were read by immunoSEQ multiplex PCR, and TCRdb kept only the in-frame ones, dropping some. Here the sample spans under 850,000 clones, around an eighth being singletons. These receptors' antigens are unknown. The sample comprised naive CD4+ T cells from blood. These receptors originate from a man between 18 and 29 years old with type 1 diabetes.

This clone was observed at least ten times. The germline gene is not matched at one end of the junction; a read error may be the cause. This chain uses TRBV7-9 with TRBJ1-6, with D perhaps matching TRBD1 (6 bases). The V gene's germline CDR1 is SEHNR and CDR2 FQNEAQ (reference sequence). The CDR3 runs to 11 residues. The chain's CDR3 is CASSRLTGTYF. CDR3 bases: TGTGCCAGCAGCCGACTTACCGGGACATACTTT.

This clone turned up a few times. The germline gene is not matched at one end of the junction; a read error may be the cause. The chain combines TRBV2 with TRBJ1-2; the D is unclear. From germline, CDR1 is SNHLY and CDR2 FYNNEI. The CDR3 has 11 amino acids. CDR3 protein: CASLWRTPSDF. The CDR3 DNA follows: TGTGCCAGCTTATGGAGGACGCCATCGGACTTC.

The chain carries TRBV5-1 and TRBJ2-2; D gene ambiguous. Germline V CDR1 and CDR2: SGHRS, YFSETQ. Trimming shortened V by 3 bases and J by 0 bases, and 15 bases separated the two germline ends. This CDR3 region has 17 residues. The CDR3 region is CASSSRPSGANTGELFF. The CDR3 DNA follows: TGCGCCAGCAGCTCCCGACCCAGTGGGGCGAACACCGGGGAGCTGTTTTTT.

This clone was seen a handful of times. J is TRBJ2-6 and V is TRBV11-2; no firm D call. Germline V gene data show CDR1 as SGHAT and CDR2 as FQNNGV. V lost 8 bases, J lost 0 bases, and 14 bases lay in between. This CDR3 is built from 16 residues. DNA of the CDR3: TGTGCCAGCGCAGACTGGGCCTCCTCTGGGGCCAACGTCCTGACTTTC. Translating gives CASADWASSGANVLTF. Full variable domain (outside the CDR3, taken from reference TRBV11-2 and TRBJ2-6): EAGVAQSPRYKIIEKRQSVAFWCNPISGHATLYWYQQILGQGPKLLIQFQNNGVVDDSQLPKDRFSAERLKGVDSTLKIQPAKLEDSAVYLCASADWASSGANVLTFGAGSRLTVL.

The CDR3 nucleotides read TGTGCCTGGACTGAGGGGGTAATGAACACTGAAGCTTTCTTT. This translates into CAWTEGVMNTEAFF. This rearrangement joins TRBV30 to TRBJ1-1; TRBD1 might be the D (6 bases). Per the germline V gene, CDR1 is GTSNPN and CDR2 is SVGIG (reference sequence). V lost 4 bases to trimming and J lost 0 bases, with 12 bases between them. The CDR3 has 14 amino acids.

This chain links TRBV5-1 with TRBJ2-3; D uncertain. The CDR3 runs to 13 residues. V lost 2 bases and J lost 6, with 10 bases in between. Germline CDR1 reads SGHRS; CDR2 reads YFSETQ. The CDR3 loop reads CASSLTQHDTQYF. The DNA of the CDR3 is TGCGCCAGCAGCTTAACACAGCACGATACGCAGTATTTT.

This clone was counted between two and nine times. Other DNA sequences within the sample encode an identical CDR3. J is TRBJ1-1 and V is TRBV29-1, with D unresolved. The germline V and J ends were trimmed by 4 bases and 0 bases, with 9 bases remaining between them. CDR1 and CDR2 from the germline V gene are SQVTM and ANQGSEA. The CDR3 consists of 13 residues. CDR3 residues: CSVAPRLNTEAFF. In nucleotides, the CDR3 is TGCAGCGTTGCGCCCAGACTGAACACTGAAGCTTTCTTT.

This chain connects TRBV4-1 to TRBJ2-3, with unresolved D. From germline, CDR1 is MGHRA and CDR2 YSYEKL. This CDR3 spans 17 amino acids. V dropped 4 bases and J dropped 1 base, with 18 bases sitting between them. The CDR3 is CASSPGVVRSGTDTQYF. CDR3 sequence (DNA): TGCGCCAGCAGCCCCGGAGTGGTGCGGAGTGGCACAGATACGCAGTATTTT.

This clone was seen more than once but under ten times. CDR3 region: CARRGGAFTDTQYF. The CDR3 bases are TGTGCCCGTCGGGGCGGGGCCTTCACAGATACGCAGTATTTT. The V call is TRBV30, the J call TRBJ2-3, with D possibly being TRBD2 (6 bases). The V gene's germline CDR1 is GTSNPN and CDR2 SVGIG (reference sequence). Trimming stripped 8 bases from V and 2 bases from J, with 17 bases between. This CDR3 contains 14 residues.

This clone showed up just a few times. The J gene is TRBJ1-5, the V gene TRBV5-1; D not resolved. The V gene lost 5 bases and the J gene lost 0 bases, with 9 bases spanning the gap. In germline, CDR1 is SGHRS, CDR2 YFSETQ. The CDR3 contains 14 residues. The CDR3 coding sequence is TGCGCCAGCAGACGGATGGATAGCAATCAGCCCCAGCATTTT. This translates into CASRRMDSNQPQHF.

The chain couples TRBV6-5 to TRBJ2-3, with D possibly being TRBD2 (6 bases). Looked up from germline, CDR1 is MNHEY and CDR2 is SVGAGI. The CDR3 length is 14 residues. Trimming cost V 5 bases and J 5 bases, with 14 bases left between them. Written as DNA, the CDR3 is TGTGCCAGCAGTAGGCTTAACGGGAGAGATACGCAGTATTTT. It codes for CASSRLNGRDTQYF.

The chain carries TRBV14 and TRBJ2-2; perhaps D is TRBD1 or TRBD2 (5 bases each). The V gene's germline CDR1 is SGHDN and CDR2 FVKESK. Trimming shortened V by 4 bases and J by 7 bases, and 16 bases separated the two germline ends. The CDR3 contains 15 residues. The CDR3 nucleotides are TGTGCCAGCAGCCTGAACGCCGGGGCCGGCGGGGAGCTGTTTTTT. This encodes CASSLNAGAGGELFF.

This clone was seen a handful of times. The rearrangement links TRBV7-2 to TRBJ1-2; 7 positions match TRBD1. Losses at the gene ends were 4 bases for V and 0 bases for J; bases not matched to a gene: 8. CDR3 length equals 16 residues. Germline CDR1 reads SGHTA; CDR2 reads FQGNSA. The CDR3 DNA reads as TGTGCCAGCAGCTCCCCACACAGGGGCTCTAACTATGGCTACACCTTC. Translation gives CASSSPHRGSNYGYTF.

This chain uses TRBV6-6 with TRBJ1-5, with a weak D call TRBD1 (5 bases). The V end was cut by 6 bases, the J end by 5 bases, with 17 bases between. Germline CDR1 MNHNY, CDR2 SVGAGI (reference sequence). This CDR3 has 15 amino acids. CDR3: CASSPPGGRDQPQHF. The CDR3 DNA sequence: TGTGCCAGCAGCCCCCCGGGGGGGAGAGATCAGCCCCAGCATTTT.

The sample holds a few counts of this clone. This sample includes further DNA sequences coding for the same CDR3. The gene calls are TRBV6-5 and TRBJ1-2; D is unclear. Germline V gene sequence: CDR1 MNHEY, CDR2 SVGAGI. The CDR3 sequence is 12 residues long. The V and J ends lost 5 bases and 4 bases respectively, with 8 bases between them. The CDR3 protein is CASSPTGYGYTF. CDR3 coding DNA: TGTGCCAGCAGTCCGACCGGCTATGGCTACACCTTC.

There are a few counts of this clone. The rearrangement joins TRBV2 to TRBJ2-2; D gene unclear. V was shortened by 1 base and J by 0 bases, with 9 bases between the two germline ends. Germline V CDR1 and CDR2: SNHLY, FYNNEI. The CDR3 runs to 16 residues. The CDR3 loop reads CASSEGVRSNTGELFF. In DNA form, the CDR3 reads TGTGCCAGCAGTGAAGGAGTGCGTTCGAACACCGGGGAGCTGTTTTTT.

V is TRBV4-1 and J is TRBJ2-7, with D perhaps matching TRBD1 (5 bases). CDR1 and CDR2 from the germline V gene are MGHRA and YSYEKL. CDR3 size: 13 residues. The ends were cut back, 1 base at V and 3 bases at J, with 7 bases in the middle. Here the CDR3 reads CASSQAQDYEQYF. CDR3 in DNA: TGCGCCAGCAGCCAAGCACAGGACTACGAGCAGTACTTC.

This clone was counted a few times. The rearrangement links TRBV7-9 to TRBJ1-1; D remains unclear. Germline V CDR1 and CDR2: SEHNR, FQNEAQ (reference sequence). The CDR3 contains 11 residues. V lost 1 base, J lost 7 bases, and 4 bases lay in between. As DNA, the CDR3 is TGTGCCAGCAGCTTAGAGCTTGAAGCTTTCTTT. Protein: CASSLELEAFF.

The V gene is TRBV29-1, the J gene TRBJ2-7; TRBD1 matches at 8 bases. V lost 1 base, J lost 6 bases, and 8 bases stayed unmatched. The germline gives CDR1 SQVTM, CDR2 ANQGSEA. This CDR3 spans 14 amino acids. The CDR3 reads CSVEVWNRGFEQYF. CDR3 sequence (DNA): TGCAGCGTTGAAGTGTGGAACAGGGGGTTCGAGCAGTACTTC.

This clone was counted between two and nine times. This chain links TRBV4-1 with TRBJ2-7, with 13 bases that match TRBD2. The CDR3 is 16 residues long. Germline CDR1 MGHRA, CDR2 YSYEKL. J lost 4 bases, V lost 0 bases, and 3 bases had no gene match. CDR3 sequence reads: CASSQEPGLAGYEQYF. CDR3 sequence (DNA): TGCGCCAGCAGCCAAGAACCGGGACTAGCGGGGTACGAGCAGTACTTC.

This clone was counted between two and nine times. Different DNA sequences within this sample yield the same CDR3. The chain uses TRBV18 and TRBJ2-1; TRBD1 or TRBD2 may be the D gene (5 bases each). The CDR3 is 14 residues long. V was shortened by 3 bases and J by 3 bases, with 9 bases between the two germline ends. Germline CDR1 is KGHSH and CDR2 is LQKENI. CDR3 loop: CASSPPRGYNEQFF. CDR3 DNA: TGTGCCAGCTCACCTCCGAGGGGCTACAATGAGCAGTTCTTC.

The rearrangement links TRBV7-7 to TRBJ2-3; tentative D call: TRBD2 (6 bases). The V gene lost 5 bases and the J gene lost 0 bases, with 12 bases spanning the gap. Germline-derived CDR1 and CDR2 are SSHAT and FNYEAQ (reference sequence). The CDR3 loop spans 15 amino acids. The DNA for the CDR3 is TGTGCCAGCAGCCCGGGACTTACGAGCACAGATACGCAGTATTTT. Protein sequence: CASSPGLTSTDTQYF.

This clone was detected a few times. CDR3 sequence reads: CASSLTGGSNQPQHF. The CDR3 nucleotides read TGTGCCAGCAGCCTCACGGGGGGTAGCAATCAGCCCCAGCATTTT. This rearrangement joins TRBV5-6 to TRBJ1-5; perhaps TRBD1 as D (5 bases). The CDR3 consists of 15 residues. Germline V CDR1 and CDR2: SGHDT, YYEEEE. Between the trimmed V and J ends, which lost 4 bases and 0 bases, there was a span of 11 bases.

This clone occurred a few times. The chain joins TRBV7-9 to TRBJ2-1, with 8 bases that match TRBD2. Germline trimming cut 5 bases from V and 8 bases from J; bases unmatched to any gene: 17. The germline V gene has CDR1 SEHNR and CDR2 FQNEAQ (reference sequence). This CDR3 is 17 amino acids long. The CDR3 nucleotides read TGTGCCAGCAGCCCTAGGACCGGGACTAGTATTCTCGATGAGCAGTTCTTC. Protein: CASSPRTGTSILDEQFF. The complete variable domain, with remaining parts taken from reference TRBV7-9 and TRBJ2-1, reads DTGVSQNPRHKITKRGQNVTFRCDPISEHNRLYWYRQTLGQGPEFLTYFQNEAQLEKSRLLSDRFSAERPKGSFSTLEIQRTEQGDSAMYLCASSPRTGTSILDEQFFGPGTRLTVL.